The text below deals with one T cell receptor beta chain. Its matching antigen is unknown. These data are taken from a study of OX40 agonist ivuxolimab in advanced cancers. Background on the study: The dose-escalation cohort had hepatocellular carcinoma, melanoma, renal cell or head and neck cancer. Of mixed ages from roughly 23 to 85 and averaging about 60 years, the group was about 80% male.

This table comes from immunoSEQ multiplex PCR, and its TCRdb copy is limited to in-frame clones, with some not included. There are tens of thousands of clones in the sample; about 90% occur only once, and less than 35% lies in the top ten. Findings and caveats of the study: Clonal expansion from baseline to week 6 occurred in both CD4+ and CD8+ T cells.

CDR3 length: 15 residues. Looked up from germline, CDR1 is SSHAT and CDR2 is FNYEAQ (reference sequence). The trim removed 1 base at V and 5 bases at J, leaving 5 bases unmatched. This TCR came from an adult with an advanced solid tumor such as melanoma, head and neck, liver or kidney cancer. The chain couples TRBV7-7 to TRBJ2-5; 9 nucleotides agree with TRBD2. The sequencing here drew on CD4+ or CD8+ T cells sorted from blood, taken in a trial of the OX40 agonist ivuxolimab. The DNA for the CDR3 is TGTGCCAGCAGCTTAGGTCTAGCGGGACGGGAGACCCAGTACTTC. It yields the protein CASSLGLAGRETQYF.